This TCR beta chain was identified in a study of cytomegalovirus exposure and HLA in healthy donors. Generated by immunoSEQ multiplex PCR, the TCRdb table keeps only in-frame clones and is missing some. In the table there are under 200,000 clones, 70% to 90% of which are singletons. About this clone itself: The antigen remains undetermined.

The germline V and J ends were trimmed by 2 bases and 5 bases, with 12 bases remaining between them. The CDR3 is 14 residues long. The germline gives CDR1 SGHAT, CDR2 FQNNGV. General study findings and limits: Rarity held for most TCR sequences, but there were some public TCRs that occurred in many donors. Cytomegalovirus-associated TCR beta chains were listed, numbering under 200.

The TCR was taken from a woman aged 18-29 years in good health and CMV-seronegative. V is TRBV11-2 and J is TRBJ1-1; maybe TRBD1 (6 bases). The sample taken for sequencing was PBMCs. The DNA of the CDR3 is TGTGCCAGCAGCTTAAGGGGGGGGGTGACTGAAGCTTTCTTT. It yields the protein CASSLRGGVTEAFF.